The next 29 T cell receptor beta chains were all read from a single sample in a study of PD-1 blockade in classical Hodgkin lymphoma. Here immunoSEQ multiplex PCR was the method, and the copy in TCRdb shows in-frame clones only, minus some. The sample lists 20,000 to 25,000 clones, about two thirds occurring once. Relapses following autologous stem cell transplantation were seen in all patients, with brentuximab vedotin exposure varying. Source: peripheral blood mononuclear cells (PBMCs), taken at baseline. All receptors come from a human donor with classical Hodgkin lymphoma.

This clone was counted once. The rearrangement joins TRBV9 to TRBJ2-5, with 11 bases aligning to TRBD2. Germline V gene sequence: CDR1 SGDLS, CDR2 YYNGEE. The ends lost 3 bases at V and 4 bases at J; junction bases unmatched: 5. This CDR3 comprises 15 residues. CDR3 nucleotides: TGTGCCAGCAGCGATAGCGGGGGGGCCAGAGAGACCCAGTACTTC. Its protein is CASSDSGGARETQYF.

The V call is TRBV20-1, the J call TRBJ1-2, with D hard to call. The V end was cut by 7 bases, the J end by 8 bases, with 11 bases between. The CDR3 is made up of 10 amino acids. Germline values: CDR1 DFQATT, CDR2 SNEGSKA (reference sequence). The CDR3 DNA reads as TGCAGTGTCGTAGGGCTGGGCTACACCTTC. Protein product: CSVVGLGYTF.

This clone came up once. The chain has TRBV7-9 and TRBJ1-3; no firm D call. The CDR3 covers 15 residues. The V gene lost 7 bases and the J gene lost 4 bases, with 17 bases spanning the gap. The germline gives CDR1 SEHNR, CDR2 FQNEAQ (reference sequence). The CDR3 reads CASTSMGYQGNTIYF. CDR3 coding DNA: TGTGCCAGCACCTCTATGGGGTATCAAGGAAACACCATATATTTT.

The gene calls are TRBV4-1 and TRBJ2-6; D gene unclear. The CDR3 runs 14 residues. Trimming left V 8 bases short and J 5 bases short, with 13 bases between. From germline, CDR1 is MGHRA and CDR2 YSYEKL. This chain's CDR3 is CASEPQSRANVLTF. CDR3 nucleotide sequence: TGCGCCAGCGAACCACAAAGTCGGGCCAACGTCCTGACTTTC.

The CDR3 here is CASSMLYGELFF. The CDR3 region has the DNA TGTGCCAGTAGTATGCTATACGGGGAGCTGTTTTTT. The chain combines TRBV19 with TRBJ2-2; no clear D gene. The length of the CDR3 is 12 residues. The germline V gene encodes CDR1 LNHDA and CDR2 SQIVND (reference sequence). The V end was cut by 3 bases, the J end by 7 bases, with 6 bases between.

The rearrangement joins TRBV15 to TRBJ1-1; 7 nucleotides align to TRBD1. Trimming at V came to 0 bases and at J to 2 bases, leaving 9 bases not matched to a gene. CDR3 length: 17 residues. Germline CDR1 is LNHNV and CDR2 is YYDKDF (reference sequence). The CDR3, as DNA: TGTGCCACCAGCAGAGAGAGAGGGACAGCGGTCAACACTGAAGCTTTCTTT. It specifies CATSRERGTAVNTEAFF.

The chain is built from TRBV10-3 and TRBJ1-5; D is perhaps TRBD1 (6 bases). The CDR3 has 15 residues. Trimming stripped 4 bases from V and 0 bases from J, with 10 bases between. Per germline, CDR1 ENHRY and CDR2 SYGVKD. The CDR3 DNA sequence: TGTGCCATCAGTGGGACAGCTAATAGCAATCAGCCCCAGCATTTT. Its translation: CAISGTANSNQPQHF.

The gene calls are TRBV7-2 and TRBJ2-3; D is possibly TRBD2 (5 bases). V was shortened by 3 bases and J by 11 bases, with 21 bases between the two germline ends. Per the germline V gene, CDR1 is SGHTA and CDR2 is FQGNSA. The CDR3 contains 15 residues. For the CDR3, the DNA is TGTGCCAGCAGCTTCGATATCCCGGGAAGGCCCAGGCAGTATTTT. It translates to CASSFDIPGRPRQYF.

The genes are TRBV7-3 and TRBJ2-3; the match to TRBD2 covers 11 bases. With 3 bases clipped from V and 0 bases from J, the junction kept 8 bases outside the gene matches. The CDR3 totals 18 residues. Germline loops: CDR1 SGHTA, CDR2 FQGTGA. The CDR3 region has the DNA TGTGCCAGCAGCTTGGGGGCGGGGACTAGCGGAAGCACAGATACGCAGTATTTT. Amino acid sequence: CASSLGAGTSGSTDTQYF.

The chain links TRBV4-3 to TRBJ1-2; D perhaps matches TRBD1 (5 bases). V lost 1 base and J 4 bases, leaving 16 bases between the germline ends. This CDR3 is built from 16 residues. In germline, CDR1 is LGHNA, CDR2 YSLEER. The DNA of the CDR3 is TGCGCCAGCAGCCAAGCCCTCGGAGCTGGGACCTATGGCTACACCTTC. This translates into CASSQALGAGTYGYTF.

This clone came up once. The chain couples TRBV28 to TRBJ2-1; TRBD1 agrees at 8 bases. Germline V CDR1 and CDR2: MDHEN, SYDVKM. After removal of 4 bases from V and 7 bases from J, the junction contained 12 bases not matched to a gene. The CDR3 consists of 16 residues. Here the CDR3 DNA reads TGTGCCAGCAGTTCGCGCGCCAGGGGGCGCGAGAATGAGCAGTTCTTC. It codes for CASSSRARGRENEQFF.

The rearrangement links TRBV5-1 to TRBJ2-2; D remains unclear. The germline V gene has CDR1 SGHRS and CDR2 YFSETQ. The CDR3 extends over 12 amino acids. Trimming stripped 6 bases from V and 0 bases from J, with 3 bases between. In DNA, the CDR3 is TGCGCCAGCAACTCGAACACCGGGGAGCTGTTTTTT. Its protein product is CASNSNTGELFF. Drawing the rest from reference TRBV5-1 and TRBJ2-2, the complete variable domain is KAGVTQTPRYLIKTRGQQVTLSCSPISGHRSVSWYQQTPGQGLQFLFEYFSETQRNKGNFPGRFSGRQFSNSRSEMNVSTLELGDSALYLCASNSNTGELFFGEGSRLTVL.

V and J are TRBV15 and TRBJ1-2; D is unresolved. Trimming left V 1 base short and J 2 bases short, with 5 bases between. The CDR3 has 13 amino acids. Germline V gene data show CDR1 as LNHNV and CDR2 as YYDKDF (reference sequence). The CDR3 spells CATSRGLNYGYTF. CDR3 bases: TGTGCCACCAGCAGAGGCCTCAACTATGGCTACACCTTC.

This CDR3 is CASSQDRALQETQYF. The CDR3 nucleotides are TGCGCCAGCAGCCAAGATAGGGCCTTACAAGAGACCCAGTACTTC. This chain links TRBV4-3 with TRBJ2-5; D is unclear. Germline values: CDR1 LGHNA, CDR2 YSLEER. The V gene lost 0 bases and the J gene lost 2 bases, with 10 bases spanning the gap. This CDR3 region has 15 residues.

A single count supports this clone. The V gene is TRBV6-4, the J gene TRBJ2-2; the D gene is possibly TRBD2 (6 bases). This CDR3 spans 14 amino acids. Trimming pared 7 bases from V and 5 bases from J, leaving 14 bases between. The germline V gene has CDR1 MRHNA and CDR2 SNTAGT. The CDR3 protein is CASTPSGGTGELFF. Here the CDR3 DNA reads TGTGCCAGCACCCCGAGTGGGGGGACCGGGGAGCTGTTTTTT.

The CDR3 spells CASSLVAASTDTQYF. CDR3 coding DNA: TGCGCCAGCAGCTTGGTGGCAGCTAGCACAGATACGCAGTATTTT. The chain couples TRBV5-1 to TRBJ2-3, with D unclear. Germline CDR1 is SGHRS and CDR2 is YFSETQ. This CDR3 spans 15 amino acids. Trimming cost V 0 bases and J 0 bases, with 8 bases left between them.

The sample holds many counts of this clone. The rearrangement joins TRBV18 to TRBJ1-4; the D gene is possibly TRBD1 (5 bases). This CDR3 is 16 amino acids long. V was trimmed by 3 bases and J by 5 bases, leaving 16 bases between them. Germline assignment: CDR1 KGHSH and CDR2 LQKENI. In DNA, the CDR3 is TGTGCCAGCTCACCCCGGTTTGGGGCCAAAAATGAAAAACTGTTTTTT. Amino acid sequence: CASSPRFGAKNEKLFF. Based on the CDR3 plus reference TRBV18 and TRBJ1-4, the full variable domain is NAGVMQNPRHLVRRRGQEARLRCSPMKGHSHVYWYRQLPEEGLKFMVYLQKENIIDESGMPKERFSAEFPKEGPSILRIQQVVRGDSAAYFCASSPRFGAKNEKLFFGSGTQLSVL.

The chain links TRBV25-1 to TRBJ2-2; D ambiguous. Germline CDR1 reads MGHDK; CDR2 reads SYGVNS. With 8 bases removed from V and 2 bases from J, the gap between germline ends came to 6 bases. The CDR3 has 12 residues. CDR3 DNA sequence: TGTGCCAGCGGTCTAAACACCGGGGAGCTGTTTTTT. As protein: CASGLNTGELFF.

The gene calls are TRBV18 and TRBJ1-1; TRBD1 agrees at 8 bases. V was clipped by 3 bases and J by 3 bases; unmatched bases: 6. Per germline, CDR1 KGHSH and CDR2 LQKENI. This CDR3 spans 15 amino acids. CDR3 loop: CASSPSRGRHTEAFF. The CDR3 coding sequence is TGTGCCAGCTCACCTTCCAGGGGGCGTCACACTGAAGCTTTCTTT.

This clone has a single count. This chain links TRBV5-4 with TRBJ2-2; TRBD2 agrees at 7 bases. CDR1 and CDR2 (germline): SGHNT, YYREEE (reference sequence). The CDR3 contains 15 residues. V trimming: 1 base; J trimming: 6 bases; junction bases outside the gene matches: 6. The CDR3 DNA follows: TGTGCCAGCAGCTTGCCTAGCGGCTCTGCCGGGGAGCTGTTTTTT. It encodes CASSLPSGSAGELFF. Full variable domain (remainder filled in from reference TRBV5-4 and TRBJ2-2): ETGVTQSPTHLIKTRGQQVTLRCSSQSGHNTVSWYQQALGQGPQFIFQYYREEENGRGNFPPRFSGLQFPNYSSELNVNALELDDSALYLCASSLPSGSAGELFFGEGSRLTVL.

This clone was seen more than once but under ten times. The chain employs TRBV19 and TRBJ2-6; D gene unclear. The CDR3 contains 16 residues. Germline V gives CDR1 LNHDA, CDR2 SQIVND (reference sequence). V shed 3 bases and J shed 0 bases, with 9 bases lying between them. The CDR3 loop reads CASSILGISGANVLTF. CDR3 in DNA: TGTGCCAGTAGTATCTTGGGGATCTCTGGGGCCAACGTCCTGACTTTC.

This clone occurred a few times. This chain connects TRBV5-4 to TRBJ2-2; TRBD1 is a possible D gene (6 bases). This CDR3 comprises 15 residues. V dropped 0 bases and J dropped 6 bases, with 12 bases sitting between them. Germline V gene lookup returns CDR1 SGHNT and CDR2 YYREEE (reference sequence). The CDR3 DNA is TGTGCCAGCAGCTTGGATACAGGGATCGCCGGGGAGCTGTTTTTT. Protein sequence: CASSLDTGIAGELFF.

This sequence joins TRBV5-6 and TRBJ1-1, with D perhaps matching TRBD1 (5 bases). The CDR3 has 16 amino acids. V was pared by 4 bases and J by 0 bases, with 16 bases between. CDR1 SGHDT and CDR2 YYEEEE come from the germline V gene. CDR3 in amino acids: CASSLDGGTMNTEAFF. The CDR3 coding sequence is TGTGCCAGCAGCCTGGACGGGGGGACTATGAACACTGAAGCTTTCTTT.

J is TRBJ2-7 and V is TRBV29-1; 9 bases match TRBD2. The germline CDR1 and CDR2 sequences are SQVTM and ANQGSEA. The CDR3 has 13 amino acids. The J segment lost 2 bases and the V segment lost 4 bases, leaving 3 bases of the junction unmatched. The CDR3 DNA reads TGCAGCGTTGGAGCGGGAGGCCCCTACGAGCAGTACTTC. It encodes CSVGAGGPYEQYF.

This clone was counted once. The chain is built from TRBV10-3 and TRBJ2-2; TRBD2 agrees at 7 bases. The germline V gene encodes CDR1 ENHRY and CDR2 SYGVKD. This CDR3 spans 16 amino acids. V trimming: 0 bases; J trimming: 5 bases; junction bases outside the gene matches: 6. The CDR3 loop reads CAISESGGLMTGELFF. The CDR3 nucleotides are TGTGCCATCAGTGAGTCGGGGGGGTTGATGACCGGGGAGCTGTTTTTT.

The rearrangement joins TRBV19 to TRBJ1-2, with TRBD1 as a possible D gene (5 bases). CDR3 length: 13 amino acids. Germline V CDR1 and CDR2: LNHDA, SQIVND (reference sequence). V was clipped by 5 bases and J by 8 bases, with 15 bases between them. The CDR3 loop reads CASSDQTGPGYTF. CDR3 sequence (DNA): TGTGCCAGTAGTGATCAAACAGGACCGGGCTACACCTTC.

The chain combines TRBV10-1 with TRBJ1-1; D is undetermined. The CDR3 is made up of 13 amino acids. V was clipped by 3 bases and J by 6 bases, with 11 bases between them. Germline-derived CDR1 and CDR2 are WNHNN and SYGVQD (reference sequence). This CDR3 is CASSDSSHPEAFF. The CDR3 coding sequence is TGCGCCAGCAGTGATAGTTCACACCCTGAAGCTTTCTTT.

V is TRBV19 and J is TRBJ2-1, with TRBD2 matching 16 bases. The V segment lost 5 bases and the J segment 7 bases; nucleotides outside the gene matches: 8. Germline-derived CDR1 and CDR2 are LNHDA and SQIVND (reference sequence). CDR3 length: 17 residues. Here the CDR3 DNA reads TGTGCCAGTAGTTTCCTGGGGACTAGCGGGAGGGGTAATGAGCAGTTCTTC. Its translation is CASSFLGTSGRGNEQFF. Using reference TRBV19 and TRBJ2-1 for the parts outside the CDR3, the full variable domain is DGGITQSPKYLFRKEGQNVTLSCEQNLNHDAMYWYRQDPGQGLRLIYYSQIVNDFQKGDIAEGYSVSREKKESFPLTVTSAQKNPTAFYLCASSFLGTSGRGNEQFFGPGTRLTVL.

The chain carries TRBV7-8 and TRBJ2-1; D not certain. Germline V gene sequence: CDR1 SGHVS, CDR2 FQNEAQ. Trimming pared 6 bases from V and 5 bases from J, leaving 8 bases between. The CDR3 is 12 amino acids. The CDR3 reads CASSWWNNEQFF. The DNA of the CDR3 is TGTGCCAGCAGTTGGTGGAACAATGAGCAGTTCTTC. The full variable domain, with the rest looked up from reference TRBV7-8 and TRBJ2-1, is GAGVSQSPRYKVAKRGQDVALRCDPISGHVSLFWYQQALGQGPEFLTYFQNEAQLDKSGLPSDRFFAERPEGSVSTLKIQRTQQEDSAVYLCASSWWNNEQFFGPGTRLTVL.